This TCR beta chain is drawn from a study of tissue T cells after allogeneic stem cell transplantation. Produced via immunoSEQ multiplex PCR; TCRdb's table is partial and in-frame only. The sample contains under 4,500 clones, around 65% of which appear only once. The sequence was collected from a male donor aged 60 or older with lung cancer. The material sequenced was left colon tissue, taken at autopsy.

CDR3 nucleotides: TGTGCCACCAGTGACTCCGGCCAGGGGGGCCAAGAGACCCAGTACTTC. Protein: CATSDSGQGGQETQYF. The chain is built from TRBV24-1 and TRBJ2-5, with D maybe TRBD1 (7 bases). This CDR3 has 16 residues. Germline CDR1 is KGHDR and CDR2 is SFDVKD. V lost 4 bases, J lost 1 base, and 15 bases lay in between.